This TCR beta chain was sequenced in a study of T cell changes during pregnancy in multiple sclerosis. Assay used: immunoSEQ multiplex PCR; TCRdb lists only in-frame clones, some missing. There are under 40,000 clones in the sample; about 90% occur only once, and approximately 26% lies in the top ten. This clonotype was sampled from a female donor with multiple sclerosis, enrolled in a pregnancy study. Material: CD8+ T cells from peripheral blood mononuclear cells, obtained before pregnancy.

The CDR3 coding sequence is TGTGCCAGCGGGGACAGCGTCTATGGCTACACCTTC. This gives the protein CASGDSVYGYTF. V gene TRBV9 combines with J gene TRBJ1-2; TRBD1 aligns across 7 bases. Looked up from germline, CDR1 is SGDLS and CDR2 is YYNGEE. Germline trimming cut 7 bases from V and 4 bases from J; bases unmatched to any gene: 4. The CDR3 is made up of 12 amino acids.